A single sample is the source of the 32 T cell receptor beta chains below, sequenced in a study of control samples from healthy donors and cancer patients. Sequenced by immunoSEQ multiplex PCR; TCRdb stores in-frame clones only, minus some. The sample has over 50,000 clones; 75% to 90% are singletons. Sequencing used blood. These receptors were obtained from a man in his 70s in good health.

The rearrangement joins TRBV5-1 to TRBJ1-2; TRBD1 might be the D (6 bases). Per germline, CDR1 SGHRS and CDR2 YFSETQ. V lost 4 bases and J 6 bases, leaving 19 bases between the germline ends. The CDR3 loop spans 15 amino acids. CDR3 nucleotides: TGCGCCAGCAGCCTCTGGACAGCTGCCTTGGATGGCTACACCTTC. Protein sequence: CASSLWTAALDGYTF.

The chain combines TRBV7-2 with TRBJ2-3, with 7 bases aligning to TRBD2. This CDR3 contains 16 residues. J lost 3 bases, V lost 1 base, and 7 bases had no gene match. Germline loops: CDR1 SGHTA, CDR2 FQGNSA. The CDR3 reads CASSLGLLGGTDTQYF. CDR3 in DNA: TGTGCCAGCAGCTTAGGATTGCTGGGGGGGACAGATACGCAGTATTTT.

The chain joins TRBV6-6 to TRBJ1-2; D gene ambiguous. The CDR3 extends over 12 amino acids. V was trimmed by 2 bases and J by 13 bases, leaving 14 bases between them. Per the germline V gene, CDR1 is MNHNY and CDR2 is SVGAGI (reference sequence). The CDR3 sequence: CASSYPAALGTF. In DNA form, the CDR3 reads TGTGCCAGCAGTTACCCGGCCGCGTTAGGCACCTTC.

The chain employs TRBV10-3 and TRBJ1-1, with unresolved D. Germline values: CDR1 ENHRY, CDR2 SYGVKD. The CDR3 extends over 15 amino acids. The V end was cut by 6 bases, the J end by 1 base, with 15 bases between. In DNA, the CDR3 is TGTGCCATCAGCTCCCGGGCCCCCGGGAACACTGAAGCTTTCTTT. Translation: CAISSRAPGNTEAFF.

The chain is built from TRBV2 and TRBJ1-3; TRBD1 matches at 9 bases. Germline V gene data show CDR1 as SNHLY and CDR2 as FYNNEI. The junction had 6 bases not matched to a gene; V was cut back by 6 bases and J by 6 bases. The CDR3 has 14 amino acids. CDR3 sequence reads: CASRTGGRTNTIYF. The CDR3 DNA reads as TGTGCCAGCAGAACAGGGGGCAGGACAAACACCATATATTTT.

The V call is TRBV6-2 or TRBV6-3, the J call TRBJ1-5; 7 positions agree with TRBD1. The CDR3 loop spans 13 amino acids. Germline V gene lookup returns CDR1 MNHEY and CDR2 SVGEGT. V dropped 5 bases and J dropped 7; count of bases not matched to a gene: 5. The CDR3 coding sequence is TGTGCCAGCAGTCAGCAGGGGGTCCAGCCCCAGCATTTT. This codes for CASSQQGVQPQHF.

The rearrangement uses TRBV20-1 and TRBJ2-3; tentative D call: TRBD2 (6 bases). The V gene lost 3 bases and the J gene lost 7 bases, with 17 bases spanning the gap. This CDR3 is 14 amino acids long. Germline V lookup: CDR1 DFQATT, CDR2 SNEGSKA (reference sequence). The CDR3 spells CSASGRTNSNTQYF. CDR3 DNA: TGCAGTGCTAGTGGTAGGACTAATTCAAATACGCAGTATTTT.

This chain connects TRBV10-3 to TRBJ2-3; 7 nucleotides match TRBD2. The V and J ends lost 4 bases and 10 bases, in that order; junction bases with no gene match: 8. The CDR3 runs to 13 residues. Germline CDR1 is ENHRY and CDR2 is SYGVKD. CDR3 region: CAISGPGGSAQYF. The CDR3 DNA reads as TGTGCCATCAGTGGGCCGGGGGGTTCGGCGCAGTATTTT.

This clone occurred once. V is TRBV25-1 and J is TRBJ2-7, with 8 positions matching TRBD1. The ends lost 6 bases at V and 2 bases at J; junction bases unmatched: 3. The CDR3 length is 13 residues. CDR1 MGHDK and CDR2 SYGVNS come from the germline V gene. The CDR3 sequence is CASRGQGTYEQYF. The CDR3 DNA is TGTGCCAGCAGAGGACAGGGAACCTACGAGCAGTACTTC.

Only one count was recorded for this clone. The chain carries TRBV28 and TRBJ2-3; TRBD2 matches at 12 bases. J lost 5 bases, V lost 4 bases, and 4 bases had no gene match. Germline values: CDR1 MDHEN, CDR2 SYDVKM. The CDR3 contains 15 residues. The CDR3 is CASSSSGRDGDTQYF. As DNA, the CDR3 is TGTGCCAGCAGTTCTAGCGGGAGGGACGGAGATACGCAGTATTTT.

V is TRBV2 and J is TRBJ1-4; no definite D call. This CDR3 comprises 14 residues. CDR1 is SNHLY, CDR2 FYNNEI, per germline. Trimming removed 1 base at V and 7 bases at J, with 10 bases between. The CDR3 region is CASSEVRTVEKLFF. CDR3 sequence (DNA): TGTGCCAGCAGTGAAGTTAGGACGGTTGAAAAACTGTTTTTT.

V gene TRBV5-1 combines with J gene TRBJ2-2, with a tentative D call TRBD2 (6 bases). V dropped 4 bases and J dropped 2 bases, with 12 bases sitting between them. Germline V lookup: CDR1 SGHRS, CDR2 YFSETQ. The CDR3 runs to 15 residues. The chain's CDR3 is CASSRGDVNTGELFF. The CDR3 DNA sequence: TGCGCCAGCAGCCGCGGGGACGTAAACACCGGGGAGCTGTTTTTT.

The chain recombines TRBV7-9 with TRBJ1-4; D gene ambiguous. This CDR3 comprises 11 residues. The germline gives CDR1 SEHNR, CDR2 FQNEAQ (reference sequence). V was trimmed by 2 bases and J by 8 bases, leaving 3 bases between them. The CDR3 nucleotides are TGTGCCAGCAGCTTAAGGGAAAAACTGTTTTTT. Encoded protein: CASSLREKLFF.

The chain has TRBV24-1 and TRBJ2-1; 11 positions agree with TRBD2. V was clipped by 3 bases and J by 3 bases; unmatched bases: 3. CDR1 and CDR2 (germline): KGHDR, SFDVKD. CDR3 size: 16 residues. The CDR3 region has the DNA TGTGCCACCAGTGATGCTAGCGGGAGGCGCTACAATGAGCAGTTCTTC. Translating gives CATSDASGRRYNEQFF.

V gene TRBV20-1 combines with J gene TRBJ2-5, with D uncertain. This CDR3 has 11 amino acids. V was shortened by 6 bases and J by 5 bases, with 10 bases between the two germline ends. Germline CDR1 reads DFQATT; CDR2 reads SNEGSKA (reference sequence). CDR3 coding DNA: TGCAGTGCCAGCTACCCGGAGACCCAGTACTTC. Its protein is CSASYPETQYF.

The V gene is TRBV25-1, the J gene TRBJ2-3; 11 positions agree with TRBD2. The CDR3 sequence is 16 residues long. V trimming: 4 bases; J trimming: 3 bases; junction bases outside the gene matches: 6. Germline-derived CDR1 and CDR2 are MGHDK and SYGVNS. CDR3 sequence reads: CASSGETSGTTDTQYF. DNA of the CDR3: TGTGCCAGCAGTGGCGAGACTAGCGGGACGACAGATACGCAGTATTTT. Full variable domain (rest looked up from reference TRBV25-1 and TRBJ2-3): EADIYQTPRYLVIGTGKKITLECSQTMGHDKMYWYQQDPGMELHLIHYSYGVNSTEKGDLSSESTVSRIRTEHFPLTLESARPSHTSQYLCASSGETSGTTDTQYFGPGTRLTVL.

This clone was observed once. The rearrangement uses TRBV7-2 and TRBJ2-5; no definite D call. The CDR3 is 14 amino acids. V lost 2 bases and J lost 0, with 7 bases in between. CDR1 SGHTA and CDR2 FQGNSA come from the germline V gene. This CDR3 is CASSLSRHQETQYF. The CDR3 coding sequence is TGTGCCAGCAGCTTATCCCGACACCAAGAGACCCAGTACTTC.

J is TRBJ2-7 and V is TRBV2; D perhaps matches TRBD2 (7 bases). V lost 6 bases to trimming and J lost 3 bases, with 18 bases between them. Germline assignment: CDR1 SNHLY and CDR2 FYNNEI. The CDR3 contains 15 residues. CDR3 residues: CASSRGSGGHYEQYF. The CDR3 DNA is TGTGCCAGCAGCAGGGGTTCGGGGGGTCACTACGAGCAGTACTTC.

The chain has TRBV5-4 and TRBJ2-1, with 11 bases that match TRBD1. With 2 bases clipped from V and 3 bases from J, the junction kept 4 bases outside the gene matches. Germline-derived CDR1 and CDR2 are SGHNT and YYREEE (reference sequence). The CDR3 length is 16 residues. CDR3 residues: CASSFSGTGGYNEQFF. CDR3 bases: TGTGCCAGCAGCTTTTCCGGGACAGGGGGCTACAATGAGCAGTTCTTC. Variable domain in full (rest from reference TRBV5-4 and TRBJ2-1): ETGVTQSPTHLIKTRGQQVTLRCSSQSGHNTVSWYQQALGQGPQFIFQYYREEENGRGNFPPRFSGLQFPNYSSELNVNALELDDSALYLCASSFSGTGGYNEQFFGPGTRLTVL.

The rearrangement links TRBV28 to TRBJ1-2, with a tentative D call TRBD1 (5 bases). The CDR3 is 13 amino acids. Germline V lookup: CDR1 MDHEN, CDR2 SYDVKM. V gave up 2 bases and J gave up 4 bases, with 8 bases separating them. CDR3 coding DNA: TGTGCCAGCAGTTTAGGCAGGGTCTATGGCTACACCTTC. Translated: CASSLGRVYGYTF.

V and J are TRBV5-1 and TRBJ2-3, with 8 bases identical to TRBD2. This CDR3 region has 17 residues. V was clipped by 4 bases and J by 9 bases; unmatched bases: 19. Germline CDR1 SGHRS, CDR2 YFSETQ. CDR3 sequence: CASSPGGAGAPDVTQYF. CDR3 DNA: TGCGCCAGCAGCCCGGGAGGAGCGGGGGCCCCGGATGTAACGCAGTATTTT.

The gene calls are TRBV12-3 or TRBV12-4 and TRBJ1-5; unclear D gene. CDR3 size: 13 residues. V was trimmed by 7 bases and J by 3 bases, leaving 10 bases between them. The DNA of the CDR3 is TGTGCCAGCACCTATGGGGTCAATCAGCCCCAGCATTTT. Encoded protein: CASTYGVNQPQHF.

The rearrangement joins TRBV6-1 to TRBJ2-5, with 8 nucleotides matching TRBD2. This CDR3 has 16 amino acids. The ends lost 4 bases at V and 4 bases at J; junction bases unmatched: 11. In germline, CDR1 is MNHNS, CDR2 SASEGT. The CDR3 DNA is TGTGCCAGCAGTGTTGCGGGGGGTTCCGGATTAGAGACCCAGTACTTC. Translated, it gives CASSVAGGSGLETQYF.

As concerns this clone: An end of the junction differs from the germline gene, which may be a read error. The rearrangement links TRBV11-3 to TRBJ1-5; 9 nucleotides align to TRBD1. The CDR3 totals 10 residues. The germline gives CDR1 SGHNT, CDR2 YENEEA. Written as DNA, the CDR3 is TGTGCCAGCATAGACAGGGGGATAGATTTT. It translates to CASIDRGIDF.

The genes are TRBV14 and TRBJ1-3; weak D call: TRBD1 (5 bases). Germline CDR1 is SGHDN and CDR2 is FVKESK. Trimming cost V 3 bases and J 4 bases, with 16 bases left between them. CDR3 size: 16 residues. The CDR3 coding sequence is TGTGCCAGCAGCCACCTACCTTGGGGCAGCGGAAACACCATATATTTT. Encoded protein: CASSHLPWGSGNTIYF. Full variable domain (outside the CDR3, taken from reference TRBV14 and TRBJ1-3): EAGVTQFPSHSVIEKGQTVTLRCDPISGHDNLYWYRRVMGKEIKFLLHFVKESKQDESGMPNNRFLAERTGGTYSTLKVQPAELEDSGVYFCASSHLPWGSGNTIYFGEGSWLTVV.

The V gene is TRBV2, the J gene TRBJ1-6; maybe TRBD1 (5 bases). This CDR3 spans 15 amino acids. The germline gives CDR1 SNHLY, CDR2 FYNNEI. Trimming pared 7 bases from V and 8 bases from J, leaving 18 bases between. The CDR3: CASNWGLQGDSPLHF. CDR3 nucleotides: TGTGCCAGCAATTGGGGCCTTCAAGGGGATTCACCCCTCCACTTT.

Notes on this clone: A read error may produce the germline difference seen at one junction end. This chain joins TRBV6-5 and TRBJ2-1, with a tentative D call TRBD2 (5 bases). Germline CDR1 reads MNHEY; CDR2 reads SVGAGI. The CDR3 is 14 residues long. CDR3 region: CASQASLLYNKQFF. The DNA of the CDR3 is TGTGCCAGCCAGGCTAGCCTTCTATACAATAAGCAGTTCTTC.

This chain uses TRBV9 with TRBJ1-1, with D unresolved. The CDR3 consists of 16 residues. V was shortened by 0 bases and J by 7 bases, with 19 bases between the two germline ends. CDR1 is SGDLS and CDR2 is YYNGEE in the germline V gene. CDR3 protein: CASSVEGWDSKGEAFF. CDR3 in DNA: TGTGCCAGCAGCGTAGAAGGTTGGGATTCTAAGGGTGAAGCTTTCTTT.

J is TRBJ1-1 and V is TRBV19; weak D call: TRBD1 (5 bases). Germline assignment: CDR1 LNHDA and CDR2 SQIVND (reference sequence). The V gene lost 8 bases and the J gene lost 11 bases, with 21 bases spanning the gap. The CDR3 runs to 13 residues. As DNA, the CDR3 is TGTGCCAGTGGATTATTTGGGGGGAATTGGGCTTTCTTT. Translation gives CASGLFGGNWAFF.

This chain joins TRBV5-1 and TRBJ2-1, with 9 bases that match TRBD2. CDR3 length equals 22 residues. The V gene end was trimmed by 3 bases and the J gene end by 0 bases; junction bases not matched to a gene: 22. Germline assignment: CDR1 SGHRS and CDR2 YFSETQ. Here the CDR3 reads CASSSPDGHLGLAGYSYNEQFF. Here the CDR3 DNA reads TGCGCCAGCAGCTCTCCCGACGGCCACCTGGGACTAGCTGGTTACTCCTACAATGAGCAGTTCTTC.

The chain has TRBV5-5 and TRBJ2-3; D is unclear. This CDR3 comprises 14 residues. Trimming stripped 3 bases from V and 2 bases from J, with 10 bases between. Germline loops: CDR1 SGHKS, CDR2 YYEKEE (reference sequence). The CDR3 reads CASSSVSTTDTQYF. For the CDR3, the DNA is TGTGCCAGCAGCTCCGTGTCTACCACAGATACGCAGTATTTT. Full variable domain (rest looked up from reference TRBV5-5 and TRBJ2-3): DAGVTQSPTHLIKTRGQQVTLRCSPISGHKSVSWYQQVLGQGPQFIFQYYEKEERGRGNFPDRFSARQFPNYSSELNVNALLLGDSALYLCASSSVSTTDTQYFGPGTRLTVL.

This rearrangement joins TRBV19 to TRBJ2-3; D is undetermined. This CDR3 has 13 amino acids. V shed 7 bases and J shed 2 bases, with 10 bases lying between them. Germline V gene lookup returns CDR1 LNHDA and CDR2 SQIVND (reference sequence). For the CDR3, the DNA is TGTGCCAGTAAATTGGGTTTCACAGATACGCAGTATTTT. This gives the protein CASKLGFTDTQYF.